These T cell receptor beta chains were read from a single sample in a study of shared clonotypes between healthy human individuals. Some clones are missing from TCRdb's copy, which holds only in-frame ones; the method was immunoSEQ multiplex PCR. The sample lists about half a million clones; around 73% were seen once. Sequenced sample: PBMCs. Receptors originate from a woman aged 40 to 55 in good health. Some clones in this sample may be carry-over from other donors' samples. CDR3s include the opening cysteine and the closing phenylalanine or tryptophan. Fields, in order: V gene, J gene, clone size, D gene, CDR3 protein, CDR3 DNA. D genes are given only for firm matches. Part of the rows lack a size; the others show once, few, many or a class for expanded clones.

TRBV9	TRBJ2-3	few	.	CASSVENLARSDTQYF	TGTGCCAGCAGCGTAGAAAACCTAGCGAGGTCAGATACGCAGTATTTT
TRBV6-6	TRBJ2-2	.	.	CATSRRTGELFF	TGTGCCACTTCTAGACGCACCGGGGAGCTGTTTTTT
TRBV2	TRBJ2-2	.	.	CASSKAGRLTGELFF	TGTGCCAGCAGTAAGGCAGGGAGGTTAACCGGGGAGCTGTTTTTT
TRBV19	TRBJ1-2	.	TRBD1	CASSMGRDRASNYGYTF	TGTGCCAGTAGTATGGGCCGGGACAGGGCCTCTAACTATGGCTACACCTTC
TRBV11-2	TRBJ1-2	.	TRBD1	CASSLGQGDGYTF	TGTGCCAGCAGCTTAGGACAGGGTGATGGCTACACCTTC
TRBV10-3	TRBJ1-1	.	.	CATWGGGTEAFF	TGTGCCACGTGGGGCGGGGGTACTGAAGCTTTCTTT
TRBV5-1	TRBJ1-1	.	.	CASTLWGHPNTEAFF	TGCGCCAGCACCTTGTGGGGACACCCGAACACTGAAGCTTTCTTT
TRBV11-1	TRBJ1-4	.	.	CASSFHMGGQTNEKLFF	TGTGCCAGCAGCTTCCACATGGGGGGGCAGACTAATGAAAAACTGTTTTTT
TRBV28	TRBJ2-3	.	.	CASRFPTGTDTQYF	TGTGCCAGCAGATTTCCGACAGGCACAGATACGCAGTATTTT
TRBV7-2	TRBJ2-1	.	TRBD2	CASSLLAGVGYYNEQFF	TGTGCCAGCAGCTTGTTAGCGGGAGTGGGTTACTACAATGAGCAGTTCTTC
TRBV13	TRBJ2-1	.	.	CASSDPGGIAYNEQFF	TGTGCCAGCAGCGACCCCGGGGGAATCGCCTACAATGAGCAGTTCTTC
TRBV15	TRBJ1-1	few	.	CATSRGLWTSEAFF	TGTGCCACCAGCAGAGGCCTTTGGACATCTGAAGCTTTCTTT
TRBV30	TRBJ1-2	.	TRBD1	CAFDRGLGYGYTF	TGTGCCTTTGACAGGGGGCTGGGCTATGGCTACACCTTC
TRBV10-3	TRBJ1-2	.	.	CAISGTLTEVYGYTF	TGTGCCATCAGTGGAACCTTAACGGAGGTTTATGGCTACACCTTC
TRBV29-1	TRBJ2-7	.	TRBD2	CSVDSSGNSYEQYF	TGCAGCGTTGACTCTAGCGGGAACTCCTACGAGCAGTACTTC
TRBV5-1	TRBJ2-7	.	TRBD2	CASSPQVSGNYEQYF	TGCGCCAGCAGCCCCCAGGTTAGCGGGAACTACGAGCAGTACTTC
TRBV9	TRBJ2-3	.	.	CASSVALTDTQYF	TGTGCCAGCAGCGTAGCCCTAACAGATACGCAGTATTTT
TRBV7-3	TRBJ2-6	.	.	CASSSQTSGANVLTF	TGTGCCAGCAGCTCACAAACTTCTGGGGCCAACGTCCTGACTTTC
TRBV6-6	TRBJ2-3	.	.	CASSYDERRTDTQYF	TGTGCCAGCAGTTACGACGAGCGGCGCACAGATACGCAGTATTTT
TRBV5-1	TRBJ2-7	.	TRBD1	CASSSGQGTNYEQYF	TGCGCCAGCAGTTCAGGACAGGGGACGAACTACGAGCAGTACTTC
TRBV5-1	TRBJ1-1	.	TRBD1	CASSLVGTGGETEAFF	TGCGCCAGCAGCTTGGTTGGGACAGGGGGCGAGACTGAAGCTTTCTTT
TRBV7-3	TRBJ2-2	.	.	CASSLEADPTTGELFF	TGTGCCAGCAGCTTAGAAGCGGACCCCACCACCGGGGAGCTGTTTTTT
TRBV9	TRBJ2-7	once	TRBD2	CASSPRTSGRGYEQYF	TGTGCCAGCAGCCCCCGGACTAGCGGGAGGGGCTACGAGCAGTACTTC
TRBV9	TRBJ2-3	.	.	CASSVGVTDTQYF	TGTGCCAGCAGCGTAGGAGTCACAGATACGCAGTATTTT
TRBV4-3	TRBJ2-7	.	TRBD2	CASSQVAGGPYEQYF	TGCGCCAGCAGCCAAGTCGCGGGAGGGCCCTACGAGCAGTACTTC
TRBV29-1	TRBJ2-3	.	TRBD2	CSLGTSGSDTQYF	TGCAGCTTAGGGACTAGCGGATCAGATACGCAGTATTTT
TRBV4-3	TRBJ2-3	.	.	CASSQGPWRVGTDTQYF	TGCGCCAGCAGCCAAGGCCCCTGGCGGGTAGGCACAGATACGCAGTATTTT
TRBV5-4	TRBJ2-1	.	TRBD1	CASSLMTGDHNEQFF	TGTGCCAGCAGCTTGATGACAGGGGACCACAATGAGCAGTTCTTC
TRBV7-8	TRBJ2-7	once	.	CASSLAQGGTYEQYF	TGTGCCAGCAGCTTAGCGCAGGGAGGCACCTACGAGCAGTACTTC
TRBV2	TRBJ1-5	.	TRBD1	CASRDRGYQPQHF	TGTGCCAGCAGAGACAGGGGGTATCAGCCCCAGCATTTT
TRBV5-4	TRBJ2-7	.	TRBD2	CASSASSGLANYEQYF	TGTGCCAGCAGCGCTAGCTCGGGACTAGCGAACTACGAGCAGTACTTC
TRBV19	TRBJ2-2	.	.	CASSPRGTVGPGELFF	TGTGCCAGTAGTCCCCGGGGCACCGTCGGCCCCGGGGAGCTGTTTTTT
TRBV28	TRBJ1-1	.	.	CASSFAGETAIKNTEAFF	TGTGCCAGCAGTTTCGCGGGGGAGACAGCTATAAAGAACACTGAAGCTTTCTTT
TRBV6-6	TRBJ1-1	once	.	CASSYAGRALGAFF	TGTGCCAGCAGTTACGCTGGACGGGCCCTGGGAGCTTTCTTT
TRBV6-5	TRBJ2-2	.	.	CASSYFVSGELFF	TGTGCCAGCAGTTACTTTGTATCCGGGGAGCTGTTTTTT
TRBV5-1	TRBJ1-5	.	.	CASSYVLGQPQHF	TGCGCCAGCAGCTATGTCCTTGGTCAGCCCCAGCATTTT
TRBV5-4	TRBJ1-4	.	TRBD1	CASRDRDRGTDEKLFF	TGTGCCAGCAGGGATCGGGACAGGGGTACCGATGAAAAACTGTTTTTT
TRBV27	TRBJ2-5	.	TRBD1	CASTPSGQGVGEQYF	TGTGCCAGCACTCCTTCGGGACAGGGTGTTGGAGAGCAGTACTTC
TRBV7-3	TRBJ2-2	many	.	CASSLITGPAGELFF	TGTGCCAGCAGCTTAATAACAGGACCAGCCGGGGAGCTGTTTTTT
TRBV28	TRBJ2-2	.	TRBD2	CASSLLAGGTGELFF	TGTGCCAGCAGTTTACTAGCGGGAGGAACCGGGGAGCTGTTTTTT
TRBV30	TRBJ2-7	.	TRBD2	CAWTIGWRGTPYEQYF	TGTGCCTGGACTATAGGTTGGCGGGGGACTCCCTACGAGCAGTACTTC
TRBV5-1	TRBJ2-1	.	.	CASSLDMVSTEQFF	TGCGCCAGCAGCTTGGACATGGTAAGCACTGAGCAGTTCTTC
TRBV11-3	TRBJ1-1	.	.	CASSLGGENTEAFF	TGTGCCAGCAGCCTAGGTGGAGAGAACACTGAAGCTTTCTTT
TRBV11-2	TRBJ1-2	few	.	CASSLDGTPLAYGYTF	TGTGCCAGCAGCTTAGATGGGACACCTCTCGCCTATGGCTACACCTTC
TRBV5-1	TRBJ2-5	.	.	CASSLAQQETQYF	TGCGCCAGCAGCTTGGCTCAGCAAGAGACCCAGTACTTC
TRBV29-1	TRBJ2-1	.	TRBD2	CSVAGRELGPGRFNEQFF	TGCAGCGTTGCTGGGCGGGAGTTGGGTCCTGGGAGGTTCAATGAGCAGTTCTTC
TRBV7-2	TRBJ2-7	.	.	CASSPPLAYEQYF	TGTGCCAGCAGCCCGCCCCTAGCGTACGAGCAGTACTTC
TRBV5-1	TRBJ2-2	many	.	CASNLFGGTGELFF	TGCGCCAGCAATTTGTTCGGCGGCACCGGGGAGCTGTTTTTT
TRBV7-6	TRBJ2-7	.	TRBD2	CASSLASGSVYEQYF	TGTGCCAGCAGCTTAGCTAGCGGGAGTGTCTACGAGCAGTACTTC
TRBV30	TRBJ2-1	.	TRBD2	CAWQGLADYNEQFF	TGTGCCTGGCAAGGACTAGCGGACTACAATGAGCAGTTCTTC
TRBV18	TRBJ2-5	.	.	CASSPSIQETQYF	TGTGCCAGCTCACCATCAATCCAAGAGACCCAGTACTTC
TRBV6-4	TRBJ1-1	.	.	CASSPEGNTEAFF	TGTGCCAGCAGTCCAGAAGGGAACACTGAAGCTTTCTTT
TRBV5-1	TRBJ1-2	.	TRBD1	CASSAGTAPYGYTF	TGCGCCAGCAGCGCCGGGACAGCCCCTTATGGCTACACCTTC